Each of the 3 T cell receptor beta chains below was sequenced from the same sample in a study of human CD8 memory T cell subsets. It was UMI-labeled 5' RACE by which the TCR beta libraries were made. One entry per CDR3 protein, without DNA, is what TCRdb gives after re-calling the 5' RACE reads. Recorded for this sample: 9,500 to 12,000 distinct CDR3 sequences. The specimen sequenced was CD8+ T cells from PBMCs. The receptors were sampled from a human donor in good health.

The chain recombines TRBV5-1 with TRBJ2-3. The CDR3 spans 15 residues. Germline V CDR1 and CDR2: SGHRS, YFSETQ. This CDR3 is CASSLLKSTEDTQYF.

The J gene is TRBJ2-5, the V gene TRBV4-2; checking the TCRdb D call of TRBD2 is not possible without DNA. Germline loops: CDR1 LGHNA, CDR2 YNFKEQ. The CDR3 covers 17 residues. The chain's CDR3 is CASSQEPASGFQETQYF.

The chain joins TRBV28 to TRBJ2-2; TCRdb proposes TRBD1, but this gene call is untestable without DNA. This CDR3 contains 15 residues. Looked up from germline, CDR1 is MDHEN and CDR2 is SYDVKM. Here the CDR3 reads CASSDGTGLTGELFF.